This TCR beta chain derives from a study of T cell responses to AZD1222 COVID-19 vaccine (dated by TCRdb to the early 2020s). Background for the entire study: TCR sequencing covered some 240 trial participants: about 210 given two doses of AZD1222 and 26 given two doses of MenACWY control vaccine. Trial participants were enrolled by age into subgroups of 18-55, 56-69 and 70-plus years, and around 150, 29 and 61 TCR-sequenced participants, respectively, were included in these subgroups. The study at large found these results: Participants were mostly white British and included more females than males, and it was suggested by the authors that clonal diversity may have been underestimated. A significant rise in spike-specific TCR breadth and depth was observed after two AZD1222 doses relative to day 0 and relative to MenACWY recipients. The vaccine-associated CD4 TCRs covered the entire spike protein, and the dominant responses fell in regions 160-218 and 743-854. Nearly half of unique spike-specific TCRs reportedly recognized epitopes outside regions mutated in the B.1.351 and B.1.1.7 variants. In the small 56-69-year group, the increase in depth fell short of significance, most likely because of low power. Conclusions about previously exposed vaccinees are limited, since just 6 or 7 AZD1222 recipients were seropositive for SARS-CoV-2 at baseline. Because no day 14 peak-response samples were available, repertoires were characterized only after the peak T cell response.

Trimming removed 6 bases from V and 3 bases from J; the gene matches leave 6 bases unexplained. Spanning cysteine to phenylalanine, the CDR3 consists of 14 amino acids. Here the CDR3 DNA is all that survives: 42 bases in frame from base 1. From the germline V gene, CDR1 is ENHRY and CDR2 is SYGVKD. The CDR3 regions of human TCRbeta chains were subjected to immunosequencing. In the original analysis: TCRs in the repertoires were matched against a reference library of SARS-CoV-2-specific TCRs that had been generated with the MIRA antigen-specificity platform. Breadth was defined as the fraction of unique TCRs that were SARS-CoV-2-associated, and depth was defined as the fraction of total T cells that were SARS-CoV-2-associated. Using the MIRA data, every spike-specific TCR was mapped to the spike region that the TCR reacted to and assigned to either a CD4 or a CD8 class. Log10-transformed breadth and depth values were compared by one-way ANOVA with Sidak's multiple comparisons tests. The table was pulled from immuneACCESS by TCRdb, which kept in-frame rearrangements only. Such tables lose some clones; where checked, under half of the loss comes from unresolved V genes, and the rest has no known cause. The D gene and trimming were derived from the DNA, and the V and J assignments and clone size from that table. Counted in this sample were 150,000 to 200,000 clones; 70% to 90% of them appeared once. Together, the top ten hold roughly 27% of the sample.

As concerns this clone: The specificity of this receptor is unknown. Within one base of it there is no much larger clone, and no base qualities were kept.

According to the study, the label for this sample's time point signals: about 28 days (+/-7) after the second vaccine dose. AZD1222 recipients whose second dose came at about 4 weeks and those whose second dose came at about 12 weeks were combined into one group, since spike-specific TCR depth and breadth did not differ between the two schedules. Samples from vaccinated people were obtained from the UK trials COV001 and COV002, which included a single-blind randomized controlled phase 2/3 trial of AZD1222 (ChAdOx1 nCoV-19) in healthy adults. For TCRbeta chain sequencing, PBMC samples were collected from trial participants at day 0 and at day 28 after the second dose.

The receptor comes from an adult who received the AZD1222 COVID-19 vaccine. This sample comprised peripheral blood, obtained 28 days after the second AZD1222 dose. The chain was built from TRBV10-3 and TRBJ2-7, and 9 bases in between align with TRBD1. The sequenced DNA is TGTGCCATCAGGACCGGGACAGGGATCTACGAGCAGTACTTC. Translated, this is CAIRTGTGIYEQYF.